This entry lists 9 T cell receptor beta chains sequenced from one sample in a study of cytomegalovirus exposure and HLA in healthy donors. With 60 Vbeta and 13 Jbeta primers, the PCR was carried out. Sequencing was performed with immunoSEQ multiplex PCR; in TCRdb, only in-frame clones are kept and a portion is missing. The sample consists of around 150,000 clones, approximately 80% of them appearing once. Sequencing used PBMCs. Receptor source: a man under 40 in good health and CMV-seropositive.

The chain has TRBV28 and TRBJ1-4; 9 bases are shared with TRBD1. Germline values: CDR1 MDHEN, CDR2 SYDVKM. The V and J ends lost 6 bases and 5 bases, in that order; junction bases with no gene match: 7. The CDR3 spans 15 residues. The CDR3 here is CASRGTDRGNEKLFF. The CDR3 nucleotides are TGTGCCAGCAGGGGGACTGACAGGGGGAATGAAAAACTGTTTTTT.

The chain couples TRBV4-1 to TRBJ1-1; TRBD1 might be the D (5 bases). Germline V gives CDR1 MGHRA, CDR2 YSYEKL. There are 13 residues in the CDR3. The V gene lost 4 bases and the J gene lost 5 bases, with 11 bases spanning the gap. CDR3 loop: CASSPGEPTEAFF. CDR3 bases: TGCGCCAGCAGCCCGGGGGAACCGACTGAAGCTTTCTTT.

This chain uses TRBV6-5 with TRBJ2-1; D is uncertain. This CDR3 region has 13 residues. Germline CDR1 is MNHEY and CDR2 is SVGAGI. V lost 2 bases and J 7 bases, leaving 9 bases between the germline ends. CDR3 nucleotides: TGTGCCAGCAGTTACCCCGCGGCGAATGAGCAGTTCTTC. It translates to CASSYPAANEQFF.

In this sample, this clone turned up once. The junction differs from germline at one of its ends, possibly a read error. The V gene is TRBV19, the J gene TRBJ1-2; the D is unclear. Looked up from germline, CDR1 is LNHDA and CDR2 is SQIVND (reference sequence). CDR3 length: 12 residues. CDR3 sequence reads: CASNHLPSSDGF. For the CDR3, the DNA is TGTGCCAGTAACCACCTTCCTTCAAGCGACGGCTTC.

The chain is built from TRBV7-3 and TRBJ1-2; 9 bases are shared with TRBD1. The CDR3 consists of 15 residues. Trimming cost V 5 bases and J 3 bases; bases outside gene matches: 7. Germline CDR1 SGHTA, CDR2 FQGTGA. The CDR3 sequence is CASSPGTGMDYGYTF. The CDR3 region has the DNA TGTGCCAGCAGCCCGGGGACAGGGATGGACTATGGCTACACCTTC.

The CDR3 here is CASSQVLGGPTDTQYF. CDR3 DNA sequence: TGCGCCAGCAGCCAAGTACTAGGGGGCCCCACAGATACGCAGTATTTT. The rearrangement uses TRBV4-1 and TRBJ2-3; TRBD1 matches 7 bases. Germline CDR1 and CDR2: MGHRA and YSYEKL. With 1 base clipped from V and 2 bases from J, the junction kept 6 bases outside the gene matches. The CDR3 runs to 16 residues.

The chain combines TRBV19 with TRBJ2-3, with TRBD1 matching 7 bases. Per germline, CDR1 LNHDA and CDR2 SQIVND (reference sequence). V was pared by 5 bases and J by 6 bases, with 5 bases of the junction left unmatched. This CDR3 region has 13 residues. In DNA form, the CDR3 reads TGTGCCAGTAGTGACAGGGCAAGGGATACGCAGTATTTT. Its protein product is CASSDRARDTQYF.

The chain recombines TRBV5-1 with TRBJ1-1; 7 positions match TRBD1. The V gene end was trimmed by 4 bases and the J gene end by 0 bases; junction bases not matched to a gene: 6. Germline V gives CDR1 SGHRS, CDR2 YFSETQ. The CDR3 is made up of 15 amino acids. CDR3 sequence: CASSVTGTVNTEAFF. CDR3 in DNA: TGCGCCAGCAGCGTTACCGGGACAGTGAACACTGAAGCTTTCTTT.

The rearrangement links TRBV30 to TRBJ2-5, with 8 bases identical to TRBD2. The J call is uncertain, as TRBJ2-7 better fits the DNA end. From germline, CDR1 is GTSNPN and CDR2 SVGIG (reference sequence). The CDR3 has 14 residues. The CDR3 region is CAWTRIGGVYEQYF. The CDR3 DNA reads as TGTGCCTGGACCCGAATCGGGGGGGTCTACGAGCAGTACTTC.